The clone carrying this T cell receptor beta chain came up a few times. Other DNA sequences in this specimen translate into the identical CDR3. There are 13 residues in the CDR3. Germline CDR1 and CDR2: LNHDA and SQIVND (reference sequence). V lost 1 base and J lost 3, with 7 bases in between. Authors' analysis steps: Reference gene primer amplification gave estimated nucleated cell counts. TCRdb keeps only in-frame clones here, not all; method: immunoSEQ multiplex PCR. Clonal size and the V and J genes are those of that table, whereas D and trimming came from the DNA. The data show more than 150,000 clones, nearly 80% seen once. The data originate from a study of blood T cell repertoires in COVID-19. On the study more broadly: Collection of acute and convalescent COVID-19 samples took place in the United States, Italy and Spain. PBMCs, B-cell-depleted T cells, or T cells were the source of the cDNA or gDNA that made up the material.

This clonotype originated in a woman between 65 and 79 years old with acute or convalescent COVID-19. V is TRBV19 and J is TRBJ2-7; unclear D gene. Sequencing was done on a sample of peripheral blood. The DNA of the CDR3 is TGTGCCAGTAGTATAGGGCCCAACTACGAGCAGTACTTC. This translates into CASSIGPNYEQYF. Supplemented by reference TRBV19 and TRBJ2-7, the full variable domain reads DGGITQSPKYLFRKEGQNVTLSCEQNLNHDAMYWYRQDPGQGLRLIYYSQIVNDFQKGDIAEGYSVSREKKESFPLTVTSAQKNPTAFYLCASSIGPNYEQYFGPGTRLTVT.